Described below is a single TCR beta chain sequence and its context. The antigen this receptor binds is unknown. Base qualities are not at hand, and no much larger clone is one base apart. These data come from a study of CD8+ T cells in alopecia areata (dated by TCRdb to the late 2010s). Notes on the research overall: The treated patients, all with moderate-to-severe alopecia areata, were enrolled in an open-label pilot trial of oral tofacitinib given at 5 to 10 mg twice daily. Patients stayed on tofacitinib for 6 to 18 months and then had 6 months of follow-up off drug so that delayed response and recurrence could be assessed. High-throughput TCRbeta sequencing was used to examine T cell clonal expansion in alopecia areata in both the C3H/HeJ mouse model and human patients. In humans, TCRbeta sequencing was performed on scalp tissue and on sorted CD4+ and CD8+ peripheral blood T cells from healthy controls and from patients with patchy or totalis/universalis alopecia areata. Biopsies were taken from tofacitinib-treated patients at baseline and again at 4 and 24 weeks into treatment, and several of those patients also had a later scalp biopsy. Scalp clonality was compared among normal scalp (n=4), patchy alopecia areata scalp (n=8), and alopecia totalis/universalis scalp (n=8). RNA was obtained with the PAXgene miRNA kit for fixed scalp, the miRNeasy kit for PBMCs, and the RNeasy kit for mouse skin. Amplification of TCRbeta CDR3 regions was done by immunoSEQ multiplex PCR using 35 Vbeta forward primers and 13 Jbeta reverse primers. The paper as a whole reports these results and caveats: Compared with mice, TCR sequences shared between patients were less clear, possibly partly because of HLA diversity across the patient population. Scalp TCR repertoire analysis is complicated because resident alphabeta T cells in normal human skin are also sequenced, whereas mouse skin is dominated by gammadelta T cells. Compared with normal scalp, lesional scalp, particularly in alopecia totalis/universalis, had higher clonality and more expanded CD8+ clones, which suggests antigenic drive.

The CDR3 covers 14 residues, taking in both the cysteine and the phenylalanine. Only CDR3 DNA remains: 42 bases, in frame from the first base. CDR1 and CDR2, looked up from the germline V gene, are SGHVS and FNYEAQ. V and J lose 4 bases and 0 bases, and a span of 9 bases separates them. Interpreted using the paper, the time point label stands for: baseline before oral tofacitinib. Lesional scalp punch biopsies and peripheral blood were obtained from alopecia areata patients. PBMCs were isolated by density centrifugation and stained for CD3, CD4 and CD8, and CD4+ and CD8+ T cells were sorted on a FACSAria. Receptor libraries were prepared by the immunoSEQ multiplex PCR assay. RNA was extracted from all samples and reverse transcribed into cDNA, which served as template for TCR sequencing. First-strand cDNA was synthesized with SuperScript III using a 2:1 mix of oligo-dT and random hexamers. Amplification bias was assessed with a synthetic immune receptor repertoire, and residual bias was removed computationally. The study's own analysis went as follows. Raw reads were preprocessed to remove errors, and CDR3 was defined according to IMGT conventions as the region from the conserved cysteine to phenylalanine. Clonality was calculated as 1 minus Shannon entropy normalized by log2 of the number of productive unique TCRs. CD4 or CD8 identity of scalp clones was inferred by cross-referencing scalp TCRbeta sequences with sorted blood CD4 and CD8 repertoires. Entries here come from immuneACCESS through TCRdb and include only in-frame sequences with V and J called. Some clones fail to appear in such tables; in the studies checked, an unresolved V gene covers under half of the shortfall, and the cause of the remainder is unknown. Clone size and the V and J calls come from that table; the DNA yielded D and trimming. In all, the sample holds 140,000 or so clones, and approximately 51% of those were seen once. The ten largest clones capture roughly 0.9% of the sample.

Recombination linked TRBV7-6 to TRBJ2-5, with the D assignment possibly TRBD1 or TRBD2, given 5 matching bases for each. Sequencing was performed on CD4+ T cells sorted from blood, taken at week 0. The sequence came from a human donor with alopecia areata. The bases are TGTGCCAGCAGCTCGGGACCGAACCAAGAGACCCAGTACTTC. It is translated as CASSSGPNQETQYF.